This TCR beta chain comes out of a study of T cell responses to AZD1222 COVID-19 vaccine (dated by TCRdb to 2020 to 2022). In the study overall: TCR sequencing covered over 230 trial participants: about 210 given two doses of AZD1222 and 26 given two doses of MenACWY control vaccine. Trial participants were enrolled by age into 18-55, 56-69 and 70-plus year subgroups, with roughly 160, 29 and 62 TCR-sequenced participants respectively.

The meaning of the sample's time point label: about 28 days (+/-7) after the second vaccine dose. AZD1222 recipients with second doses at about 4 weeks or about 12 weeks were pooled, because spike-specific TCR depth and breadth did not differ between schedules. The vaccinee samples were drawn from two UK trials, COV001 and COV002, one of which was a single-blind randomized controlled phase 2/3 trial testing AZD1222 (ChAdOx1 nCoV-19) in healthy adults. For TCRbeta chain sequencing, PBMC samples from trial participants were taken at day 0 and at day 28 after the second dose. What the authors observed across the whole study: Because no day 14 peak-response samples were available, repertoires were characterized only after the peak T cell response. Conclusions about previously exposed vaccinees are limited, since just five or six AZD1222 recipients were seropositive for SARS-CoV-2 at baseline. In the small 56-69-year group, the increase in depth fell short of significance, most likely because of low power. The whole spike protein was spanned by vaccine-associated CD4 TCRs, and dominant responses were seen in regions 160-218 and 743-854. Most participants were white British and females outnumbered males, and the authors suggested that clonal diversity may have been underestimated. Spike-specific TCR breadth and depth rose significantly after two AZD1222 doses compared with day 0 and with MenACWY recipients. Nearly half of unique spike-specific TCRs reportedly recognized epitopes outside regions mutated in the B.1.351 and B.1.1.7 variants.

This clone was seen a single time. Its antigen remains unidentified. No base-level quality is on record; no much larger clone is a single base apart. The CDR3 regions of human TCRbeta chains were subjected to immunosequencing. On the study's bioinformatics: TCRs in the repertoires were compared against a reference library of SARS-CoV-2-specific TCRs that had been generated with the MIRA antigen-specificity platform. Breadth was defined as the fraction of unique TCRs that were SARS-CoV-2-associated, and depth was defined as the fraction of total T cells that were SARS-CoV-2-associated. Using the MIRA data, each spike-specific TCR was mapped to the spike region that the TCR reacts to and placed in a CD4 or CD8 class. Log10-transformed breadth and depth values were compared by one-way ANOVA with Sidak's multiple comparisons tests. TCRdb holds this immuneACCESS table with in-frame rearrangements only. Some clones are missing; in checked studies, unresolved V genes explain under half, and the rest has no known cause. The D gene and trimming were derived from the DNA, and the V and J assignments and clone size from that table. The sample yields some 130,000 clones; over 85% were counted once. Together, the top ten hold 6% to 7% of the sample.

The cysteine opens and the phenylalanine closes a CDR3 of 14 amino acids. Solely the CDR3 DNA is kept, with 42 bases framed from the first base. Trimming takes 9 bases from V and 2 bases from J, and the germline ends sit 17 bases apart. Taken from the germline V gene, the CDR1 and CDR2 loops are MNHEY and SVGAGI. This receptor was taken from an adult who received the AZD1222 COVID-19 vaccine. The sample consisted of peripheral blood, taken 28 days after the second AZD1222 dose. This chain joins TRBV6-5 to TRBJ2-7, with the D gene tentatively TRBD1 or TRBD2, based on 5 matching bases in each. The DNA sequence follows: TGTGCCAGTAAAGGGACGTTCGGGACCTACGAGCAGTACTTC. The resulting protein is CASKGTFGTYEQYF.